Sequencing of this TCR beta chain was carried out in a study of T cell responses to AZD1222 COVID-19 vaccine. The study, taken as a whole, reports: Donors in the cohort were predominantly white British and more often female, and clonal diversity was possibly underestimated. The study found Spike-specific TCR breadth and depth rose after two AZD1222 doses.

The V and J ends lost 5 bases and 0 bases respectively, with 8 bases between them. Germline V lookup: CDR1 LNHDA, CDR2 SQIVND (reference sequence). The CDR3 runs to 13 residues. Of note for this clone: Its specificity is not known.

Assay: immunoSEQ multiplex PCR; the TCRdb copy retains only in-frame clones and omits some. The table has 85,000 to 100,000 clones, roughly 80% seen once. The rearrangement joins TRBV19 to TRBJ2-7; D not resolved. The clonotype originates from an adult in good health. The source was peripheral blood, collected on day 0 of AZD1222 vaccination. The DNA of the CDR3 is TGTGCCAGTAGTCCAGCGCCCTCCTACGAGCAGTACTTC. Translated: CASSPAPSYEQYF.